The T cell receptor (beta chain) under discussion was sequenced for a study of blood T cell repertoires in COVID-19. Overall study context: Acute and convalescent COVID-19 samples came from the United States, Italy and Spain. Sample material is recorded as cDNA or gDNA derived from T cells, B-cell-depleted T cells, or PBMCs.

Per the study methods: For nucleated cells, counts were estimated from reference gene primer amplification. Libraries were prepared by immunoSEQ multiplex PCR; TCRdb keeps only in-frame clonotypes and omits some of them. Clonal size and the V and J genes are those of that table, whereas D and trimming came from the DNA. The profile shows 250,000 to 350,000 clones, 80% to 90% of them singletons. Germline V gene lookup returns CDR1 MNHEY and CDR2 SMNVEV (reference sequence). CDR3 length: 11 amino acids. V was trimmed by 3 bases and J by 6 bases, leaving 5 bases between them. The sequencing sample was made of peripheral blood. V is TRBV27 and J is TRBJ1-2, with D unresolved. The TCR was taken from a woman aged 25 to 39 with active or convalescent COVID-19. The CDR3 spells CASSLADGYTF. The CDR3 nucleotides are TGTGCCAGCAGTTTGGCGGATGGCTACACCTTC.